This section outlines one T cell receptor (beta chain) sequence together with its context. What it recognizes is unknown. The data were obtained in a study of shared clonotypes between healthy human individuals. Naive CD8 cells comprised CD45RO-negative, CCR7-positively selected cells, excluding terminally differentiated effector memory CD45RA+ cells. General study points: Of the naive CD4 clonotypes, approximately 5% were shared across a handful of donors. The sampled material consisted only of blood, and tissue repertoires are likely to differ. Inspection by rarefaction showed sorted-subset sequencing to be incomplete despite large depth.

V gave up 4 bases and J gave up 1 base, with 15 bases separating them. The CDR3 totals 15 residues. CDR1 is SGHRS and CDR2 is YFSETQ in the germline V gene. Assay: immunoSEQ multiplex PCR; the TCRdb copy retains only in-frame clones and omits some. Here the sample spans about 2 million clones, approximately 94% being singletons. V gene TRBV5-1 combines with J gene TRBJ2-7; D may be TRBD1 or TRBD2 (5 bases each). The sequencing sample was made of naive CD8+ T cells sorted from blood. The origin of this receptor is a man aged 18 to 30 in good health. The CDR3 DNA follows: TGCGCCAGCAGCCCGGCGGGTGGGGCGTCCTACGAGCAGTACTTC. Its translation is CASSPAGGASYEQYF.